The present entry profiles one T cell receptor beta chain with its context. Its target antigen remains unknown. The sample holds no much larger clone one base away, and base qualities are not on file. This entry is derived from a study of blood T cell repertoires in COVID-19 (dated by TCRdb to the early 2020s). Notes on the research overall: Samples from collaborators originated in the United States, Italy and Spain and spanned both the acute and convalescent phases of COVID-19. The prospective study material was composed of cDNA or gDNA derived from T cells, B-cell-depleted T cells, or PBMCs. Subjects who had been exposed to COVID-19, were actively infected with it, or had recovered from it provided the deeply sampled blood TCRbeta repertoires that made up the dataset. The repertoires were made available in a free public database intended to serve as a resource for research on the immune response to SARS-CoV-2. Samples came from the ongoing ImmuneRACE study (first 160 participants) plus 1,254 subjects from 6 global collaborators. The sample metadata nearly always contained a de-identified subject ID, COVID-19 status, age in years and sex. Where available, HLA class I and class II types were taken from metadata supplied by the sample provider and were not determined by assay-based typing.

Paper-wide results and their limitations: The amount of clinical and demographic metadata varied by source and participant and was provided uncurated.

The CDR3 runs 14 residues from the cysteine to the phenylalanine. Just CDR3 DNA is preserved here, 42 bases in frame from base 1. CDR1 is given as SGDLS and CDR2 as YYNGEE, both from the germline V gene. V is pared back by 0 bases and J by 3 bases, with 8 bases lying between the germline termini. Whole blood was collected in K2EDTA tubes by collaborating institutions according to the institutions' own protocols. For TCRbeta analysis, collaborators shipped samples as frozen whole blood, isolated PBMCs, or DNA extracted from either of those sample types. TCRbeta CDR3 regions were amplified from genomic DNA using the immunoSEQ Assay, a bias-controlled multiplex PCR. On the study's bioinformatics: The number of nucleated cells in each sample was estimated from the amplification of reference gene primers within the assay. Sequence reads were collapsed and filtered to measure the absolute abundance of every unique TCRbeta CDR3 rearrangement. For each sample, productive Simpson clonality was calculated as the square root of Simpson's diversity index across productive rearrangements. Entries here come from immuneACCESS through TCRdb and include only in-frame sequences with V and J called. Some clones fail to appear in such tables; in the studies checked, an unresolved V gene covers under half of the shortfall, and the cause of the remainder is unknown. Clone size and the V and J calls come from that table; the DNA yielded D and trimming. Across this sample there are under 55,000 clones, with roughly 90% seen only once. The top ten hold around 15% of the sample.

The TCR comes from a human donor in a cohort sampled during active COVID-19. The rearrangement combines TRBV9 with TRBJ2-3, and the D gene may be TRBD2, 5 bases matching. Source material: peripheral blood. The DNA sequence follows: TGTGCCAGCAGCGTAGCTGGGAGAACAGATACGCAGTATTTT. Its translation reads: CASSVAGRTDTQYF.